The 8 T cell receptor beta chains given below trace back to one sample, sequenced in a study of blood T cell repertoires in COVID-19. TCRdb's table, derived via immunoSEQ multiplex PCR, lists solely in-frame clones and lacks some. The sample records about 260,000 clones, around 84% being singletons. The source material was PBMCs or T cells enriched from blood (not recorded which). The receptors were gathered from a man aged 25-40 years with acute COVID-19.

CDR3: CASSGTSGGSEQYV. The CDR3 coding sequence is TGTGCCAGCTCCGGGACTAGCGGGGGGTCCGAGCAGTACGTC. The gene calls are TRBV2 and TRBJ2-7; TRBD2 agrees at 15 bases. This CDR3 has 14 amino acids. Germline CDR1 SNHLY, CDR2 FYNNEI. V lost 8 bases, J lost 6 bases, and 5 bases stayed unmatched.

This clone has just one count. The rearrangement joins TRBV11-2 to TRBJ2-2; tentative D call: TRBD2 (6 bases). This CDR3 comprises 15 residues. Trimming pared 8 bases from V and 5 bases from J, leaving 18 bases between. Germline values: CDR1 SGHAT, CDR2 FQNNGV. The CDR3 sequence is CASGTPGLWTGELFF. The DNA for the CDR3 is TGTGCCAGCGGCACACCGGGACTGTGGACCGGGGAGCTGTTTTTT.

The rearrangement joins TRBV5-4 to TRBJ2-4; TRBD1 matches 9 bases. Germline CDR1 SGHNT, CDR2 YYREEE (reference sequence). The CDR3 runs to 19 residues. V gave up 2 bases and J gave up 0 bases; unmatched junction bases: 12. CDR3 protein: CASSLSGTGTIIAKNIQYF. The CDR3 nucleotides are TGTGCCAGCAGCTTATCCGGGACAGGGACTATCATAGCCAAAAACATTCAGTACTTC. Combining the CDR3 with reference TRBV5-4 and TRBJ2-4 gives the whole variable domain ETGVTQSPTHLIKTRGQQVTLRCSSQSGHNTVSWYQQALGQGPQFIFQYYREEENGRGNFPPRFSGLQFPNYSSELNVNALELDDSALYLCASSLSGTGTIIAKNIQYFGAGTRLSVL.

This chain connects TRBV4-3 to TRBJ2-1, with no clear D. The CDR3 runs to 15 residues. Germline V gene sequence: CDR1 LGHNA, CDR2 YSLEER. Deletions cut 0 bases from V and 3 bases from J, with 9 bases between. CDR3 sequence: CASSQDLAYYNEQFF. CDR3 bases: TGCGCCAGCAGCCAAGATCTCGCCTACTACAATGAGCAGTTCTTC.

The gene calls are TRBV7-2 and TRBJ2-5; TRBD1 matches 8 bases. The CDR3 consists of 14 residues. The ends lost 4 bases at V and 4 bases at J; junction bases unmatched: 5. Germline V gene data show CDR1 as SGHTA and CDR2 as FQGNSA. CDR3 bases: TGTGCCAGCAGCTCGCCCAGGGGGCTAGAGACCCAGTACTTC. Translating gives CASSSPRGLETQYF.

This clone is a singleton in its sample. The chain has TRBV9 and TRBJ1-3; 9 bases map to TRBD1. Germline values: CDR1 SGDLS, CDR2 YYNGEE. This CDR3 region has 16 residues. J gave up 2 bases and V 3 bases, and 6 bases lay outside the gene matches. The CDR3 DNA reads as TGTGCCAGCAGCGCTGGGGGACAGGGAGCTGGAAACACCATATATTTT. This translates into CASSAGGQGAGNTIYF.

V and J are TRBV19 and TRBJ2-1, with 10 positions matching TRBD2. The trim removed 5 bases at V and 2 bases at J, leaving 9 bases unmatched. The germline gives CDR1 LNHDA, CDR2 SQIVND (reference sequence). This CDR3 has 17 residues. The CDR3 DNA reads as TGTGCCAGTAGTCTGGCCAGCGGGGGGGCAGCCTACAATGAGCAGTTCTTC. This codes for CASSLASGGAAYNEQFF. Full variable domain (missing parts from reference TRBV19 and TRBJ2-1): DGGITQSPKYLFRKEGQNVTLSCEQNLNHDAMYWYRQDPGQGLRLIYYSQIVNDFQKGDIAEGYSVSREKKESFPLTVTSAQKNPTAFYLCASSLASGGAAYNEQFFGPGTRLTVL.

This clone showed up just a few times. The DNA for the CDR3 is TGTGCCATCAGTGAGCCTGGACAGGGGGCTAGAAATGAGCAGTTCTTC. It codes for CAISEPGQGARNEQFF. The chain has TRBV10-3 and TRBJ2-1, with 11 nucleotides matching TRBD1. The ends lost 2 bases at V and 7 bases at J; junction bases unmatched: 7. This CDR3 spans 16 amino acids. Germline V gives CDR1 ENHRY, CDR2 SYGVKD.